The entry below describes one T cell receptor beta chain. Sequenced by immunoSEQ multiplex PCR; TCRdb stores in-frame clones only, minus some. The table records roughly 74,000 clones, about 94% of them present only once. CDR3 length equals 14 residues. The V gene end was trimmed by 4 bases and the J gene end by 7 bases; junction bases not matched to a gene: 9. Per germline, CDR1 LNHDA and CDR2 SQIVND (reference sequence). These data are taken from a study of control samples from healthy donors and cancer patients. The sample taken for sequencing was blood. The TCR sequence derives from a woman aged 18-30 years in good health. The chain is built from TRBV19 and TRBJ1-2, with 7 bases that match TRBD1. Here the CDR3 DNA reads TGTGCCAGTAGTACCGGACAGGCCAGTCGTGGCTACACCTTC. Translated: CASSTGQASRGYTF.